This T cell receptor beta chain was recovered during a study of vaccination effects on CD4 cells after COVID-19. This CDR3 has 14 amino acids. Germline trimming cut 6 bases from V and 4 bases from J; bases unmatched to any gene: 4. The germline V gene encodes CDR1 SGHTA and CDR2 FQGNSA. Concerning this clone itself: Its antigen remains unidentified.

TCRdb's table, derived via immunoSEQ multiplex PCR, lists solely in-frame clones and lacks some. The table shows tens of thousands of clones, with around 75% occurring only once. Prior to sequencing, the ViraFEST assay stimulated PBMC with viral peptide pools, which expanded the antigen-specific CD4+ T cells. Upon completion of 10 to 11 days in culture, CD4+ T cells were isolated. All vaccine recipients tested negative for nucleocapsid antibodies and had never contracted SARS-CoV-2 infection. Half-medium replacement with IL-2 medium occurred on days 3 and 7. General observations from the study: Pronounced clonal contraction occurred in clones induced by infection and by vaccine late after vaccination.

The clonotype comes from a human donor who received a COVID-19 vaccine. The input for sequencing was CD4+ T cells from PBMCs cultured with HCoV-229E spike peptides, taken before COVID-19 vaccination. This chain connects TRBV7-2 to TRBJ2-1; the match to TRBD1 covers 9 bases. CDR3 amino acids: CASSGDRAYNEQFF. The CDR3, as DNA: TGTGCCAGCAGTGGGGACAGGGCGTACAATGAGCAGTTCTTC.